This T cell receptor (beta chain) originates from a study of technical replicates of blood from a handful of donors. Measured with immunoSEQ multiplex PCR; TCRdb has only the in-frame clones, and not every one. This table holds 75,000 to 90,000 clones, over 90% found once. The CDR3 runs to 15 residues. J lost 2 bases, V lost 3 bases, and 3 bases had no gene match. CDR1 is SGHAT and CDR2 is FQNNGV in the germline V gene. The TCR was taken from a human donor in good health. This sequence joins TRBV11-2 and TRBJ2-7; TRBD2 matches 11 bases. Sequenced: T cells isolated from PBMCs. In DNA, the CDR3 is TGTGCCAGCAGCTTCGGGACTAGCGGAGCCTACGAGCAGTACTTC. Translation gives CASSFGTSGAYEQYF.